These T cell receptor beta chains were read from a single sample in a study of blood T cells in healthy people across ages. TCRdb recomputed calls from the 5' RACE reads with MiXCR, one row per CDR3 protein. In the table there are a few hundred thousand distinct CDR3 sequences, roughly a quarter of which are singletons. The source material was blood. These receptors were taken from a woman aged 70 to 79 in good health. Both conserved end residues are part of each CDR3. A D gene is named only where the DNA matches it firmly. The size of a clone is reported for some rows only, either as once, few or many, or as a class for expanded clones.

j_call | clone_size | v_call | d_call | cdr3_aa | cdr3_nt
TRBJ2-3 | - | TRBV4-2 | TRBD2 | CASSQETSGGADTQYF | TGTGCCAGCAGCCAAGAGACTAGCGGGGGCGCAGATACGCAGTATTTT
TRBJ2-1 | - | TRBV7-2 | TRBD2 | CASSFISRGGPYNEQFF | TGTGCCAGCAGCTTTATCTCTCGGGGGGGCCCCTACAATGAGCAGTTCTTC
TRBJ2-5 | - | TRBV19 | - | CATSPGPPRETQYF | TGTGCCACCAGCCCGGGACCCCCCCGGGAGACCCAGTACTTC
TRBJ1-3 | few | TRBV29-1 | TRBD1 | CSVGGQGGNTIYF | TGCAGCGTTGGGGGACAGGGGGGAAACACCATATATTTT
TRBJ2-5 | - | TRBV20-1 | - | CSATGNSETQYF | TGCAGTGCTACAGGGAATTCAGAGACCCAGTACTTC
TRBJ1-1 | - | TRBV7-9 | - | CASSPLASHLF | TGTGCCAGCAGCCCATTAGCGTCCCATCTCTTT
TRBJ2-4 | many | TRBV9 | - | CASSVSQLGNIQYF | TGTGCCAGCAGCGTGTCCCAACTGGGAAACATTCAGTACTTC
TRBJ1-1 | - | TRBV7-2 | TRBD1 | CASSRDRFTEAFF | TGTGCCAGCAGCCGGGACAGGTTCACTGAAGCTTTCTTT
TRBJ1-2 | few | TRBV12-3/TRBV12-4 | TRBD1 | CASSFGSTGDYGYTF | TGTGCCAGTAGTTTTGGATCTACAGGGGACTATGGCTACACCTTC
TRBJ1-2 | - | TRBV6-5 | TRBD1 | CASSFQGQGAEGYTF | TGTGCCAGCAGTTTCCAGGGACAGGGGGCTGAAGGCTACACCTTC
TRBJ2-2 | - | TRBV24-1 | TRBD1 | CATSDPSPRQGSIGELFF | TGTGCCACCAGTGATCCCTCCCCAAGACAGGGGAGTATCGGGGAGCTGTTTTTT
TRBJ2-3 | few | TRBV20-1 | - | CSARGAAGVGDTQYF | TGCAGTGCTAGGGGGGCCGCGGGGGTGGGTGATACGCAGTATTTT
TRBJ2-7 | - | TRBV27 | TRBD1 | CASRLYGGQGTYEQYF | TGTGCCAGCAGACTTTATGGGGGACAGGGGACGTACGAGCAGTACTTC
TRBJ2-5 | - | TRBV12-3/TRBV12-4 | - | CASGPTEETRYF | TGTGCCAGCGGCCCGACAGAGGAGACCCGGTACTTC
TRBJ1-1 | few | TRBV7-2 | TRBD1 | CASSLVPGGTEAFF | TGCGCCAGCAGCTTGGTTCCAGGGGGCACTGAAGCTTTCTTT
TRBJ2-7 | - | TRBV18 | - | CASSEQVYEQYF | TGTGCCAGCTCAGAACAGGTATACGAGCAGTACTTC
TRBJ2-1 | - | TRBV20-1 | - | CSAVLVNEQFF | TGCAGTGCGGTACTAGTGAATGAGCAGTTCTTC
TRBJ2-2 | - | TRBV4-3 | - | CASSQEVRTNTGELFF | TGCGCCAGCAGCCAAGAGGTCAGGACGAACACCGGGGAGCTGTTTTTT
TRBJ1-1 | many | TRBV7-9 | TRBD1 | CASRLTGGDTEAFF | TGTGCCAGCAGACTCACAGGGGGCGACACTGAAGCTTTCTTT